This TCR beta chain was sequenced during a study of T cells in Graves' hyperthyroidism and ophthalmopathy. Study background: Before treatment of any kind, peripheral blood was taken at initial diagnosis. Whole-study results and caveats: Classification by a 13 V-J model distinguished ophthalmopathy from stable hyperthyroidism. Most clonotypes expanded in thyroid above 0.001 were likewise present in blood.

This clonotype was recorded at least ten times. Its target is not known. Trimming stripped 7 bases from V and 2 bases from J, with 11 bases between. Germline loops: CDR1 ENHRY, CDR2 SYGVKD. The CDR3 has 13 amino acids. Diagnosis rested on symptoms, serum thyroxine and TRAb, thyroid ultrasound, and orbital computed tomography. TCR beta CDR3 sequences were amplified from RNA transcripts. With the HTBI primer set, the TCR CDR3 went through a first round of RT-PCR. TCRdb fed the multiplex PCR reads into MiXCR, producing one record per CDR3 protein. The sample holds 640,000 or so distinct CDR3 sequences, under 15% seen once.

J is TRBJ1-2 and V is TRBV10-3, with TRBD1 as a possible D gene (6 bases). Sequencing input: blood. The receptor comes from a woman between 35 and 50 years old with Graves' ophthalmopathy. CDR3 sequence: CAINQGRNYGYTF. The CDR3, as DNA: TGTGCCATCAACCAGGGGCGGAACTATGGCTACACCTTC.